This T cell receptor (beta chain) was sequenced during a study of control samples from healthy donors and cancer patients (TCRdb year 2020). On this clone: What antigen it recognizes has not been identified. No base qualities exist here, and no much larger clone lies one base off it.

CDR1 and CDR2, per the germline V gene, are SGHDN and FVKESK. The CDR3, from cysteine to phenylalanine, totals 13 residues. Of all the DNA, just the CDR3 is kept, 39 bases in frame from base 1. V loses 4 bases at its end and J loses 11 bases; junction bases beyond the gene matches: 9. The library was made by the immunoSEQ multiplex PCR assay. TCRdb holds this immuneACCESS table with in-frame rearrangements only. Some clones are missing; in checked studies, unresolved V genes explain under half, and the rest has no known cause. A total of about 12,000 clones appear in this sample, around 87% of them only once. 2.5% to 3.5% of the sample is taken by the ten largest.

The receptor comes from a male donor with melanoma. The sequenced material came from formalin-fixed, paraffin-embedded tissue. This receptor chain uses TRBV14 and TRBJ1-1; TRBD1 aligns with 8 central bases. The CDR3 reads as follows: CASSPGGREFAFF. The sequence in DNA is TGTGCCAGCAGCCCAGGGGGCCGGGAGTTCGCTTTCTTT.